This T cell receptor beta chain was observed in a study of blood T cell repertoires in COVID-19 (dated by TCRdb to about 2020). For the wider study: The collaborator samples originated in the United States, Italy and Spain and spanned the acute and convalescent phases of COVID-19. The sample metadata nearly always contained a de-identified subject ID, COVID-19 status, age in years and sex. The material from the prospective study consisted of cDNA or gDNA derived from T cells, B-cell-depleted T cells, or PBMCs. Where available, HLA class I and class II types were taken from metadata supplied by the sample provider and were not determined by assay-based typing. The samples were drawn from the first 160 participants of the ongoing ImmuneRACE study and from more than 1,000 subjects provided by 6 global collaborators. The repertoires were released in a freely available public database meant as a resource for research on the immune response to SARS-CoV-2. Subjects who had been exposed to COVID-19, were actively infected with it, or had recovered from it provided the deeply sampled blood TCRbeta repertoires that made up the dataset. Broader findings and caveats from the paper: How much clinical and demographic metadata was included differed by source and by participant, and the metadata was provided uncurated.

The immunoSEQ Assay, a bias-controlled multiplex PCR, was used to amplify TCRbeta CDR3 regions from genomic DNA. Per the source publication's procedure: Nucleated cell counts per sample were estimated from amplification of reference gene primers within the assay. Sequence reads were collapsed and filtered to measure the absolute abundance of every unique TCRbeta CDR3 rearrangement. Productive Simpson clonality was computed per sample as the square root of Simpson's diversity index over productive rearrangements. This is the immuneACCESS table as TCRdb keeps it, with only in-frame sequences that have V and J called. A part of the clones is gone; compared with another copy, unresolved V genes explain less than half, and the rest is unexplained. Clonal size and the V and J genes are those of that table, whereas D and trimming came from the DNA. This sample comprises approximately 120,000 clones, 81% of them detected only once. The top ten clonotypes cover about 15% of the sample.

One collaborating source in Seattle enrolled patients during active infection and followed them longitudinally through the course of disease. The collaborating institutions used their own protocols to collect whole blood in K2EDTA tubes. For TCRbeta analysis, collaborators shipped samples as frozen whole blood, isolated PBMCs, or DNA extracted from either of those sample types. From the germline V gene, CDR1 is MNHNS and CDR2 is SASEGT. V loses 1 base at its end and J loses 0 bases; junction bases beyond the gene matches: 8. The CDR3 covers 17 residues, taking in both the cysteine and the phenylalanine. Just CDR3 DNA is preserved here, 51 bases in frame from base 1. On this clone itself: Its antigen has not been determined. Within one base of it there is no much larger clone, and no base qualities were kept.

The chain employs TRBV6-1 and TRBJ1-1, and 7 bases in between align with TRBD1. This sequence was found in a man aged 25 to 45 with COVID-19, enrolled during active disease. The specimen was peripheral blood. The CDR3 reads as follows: CASSEEGAGHMNTEAFF. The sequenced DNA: TGTGCCAGCAGTGAAGAGGGGGCAGGACATATGAACACTGAAGCTTTCTTT.